Each of the 21 T cell receptor beta chains below was sequenced from the same sample in a study of blood T cell repertoires in COVID-19. This table comes from immunoSEQ multiplex PCR, and its TCRdb copy is limited to in-frame clones, with some not included. The table includes under 95,000 clones, around four fifths detected once. Specimen: peripheral blood. The receptors stem from a man between 70 and 80 years old with acute or convalescent COVID-19.

J is TRBJ1-2 and V is TRBV12-2. TRBV12-2 corresponds to a pseudogene. This CDR3 spans 14 amino acids. In nucleotides, the CDR3 is TGTGCAAGTCGCGAGACGGGGACTAACTATGGCTACACCTTC. Residues: CASRETGTNYGYTF.

This chain connects TRBV19 to TRBJ2-3; tentatively, D is TRBD1 (6 bases). V was cut by 9 bases and J by 3 bases, with 13 bases left in between. Germline assignment: CDR1 LNHDA and CDR2 SQIVND (reference sequence). This CDR3 has 13 residues. The CDR3 loop is CASRGSETDTQYF. CDR3 DNA: TGTGCCAGCAGGGGATCGGAAACAGATACGCAGTATTTT.

V and J are TRBV11-1 and TRBJ1-2; D remains unclear. Per germline, CDR1 SGHAT and CDR2 FQDESV (reference sequence). The CDR3 runs 13 residues. V was shortened by 1 base and J by 2 bases, with 5 bases between the two germline ends. The CDR3 bases are TGTGCCAGCAGCTTAGGCAGAAACTATGGCTACACCTTC. Translating gives CASSLGRNYGYTF. The variable domain in full, completed from reference TRBV11-1 and TRBJ1-2, reads EAEVAQSPRYKITEKSQAVAFWCDPISGHATLYWYRQILGQGPELLVQFQDESVVDDSQLPKDRFSAERLKGVDSTLKIQPAELGDSAMYLCASSLGRNYGYTFGSGTRLTVV.

The CDR3: CASSPPSLATYNEQFF. CDR3 DNA sequence: TGTGCCAGCTCACCACCAAGTCTAGCGACCTACAATGAGCAGTTCTTC. The chain links TRBV18 to TRBJ2-1, with a weak D call TRBD2 (6 bases). Germline CDR1 KGHSH, CDR2 LQKENI. Trimming removed 0 bases at V and 2 bases at J, with 11 bases between. The length of the CDR3 is 16 residues. The complete variable domain, with remaining parts taken from reference TRBV18 and TRBJ2-1, reads NAGVMQNPRHLVRRRGQEARLRCSPMKGHSHVYWYRQLPEEGLKFMVYLQKENIIDESGMPKERFSAEFPKEGPSILRIQQVVRGDSAAYFCASSPPSLATYNEQFFGPGTRLTVL.

This clone occurred once. The chain combines TRBV24-1 with TRBJ2-1, with a tentative D call TRBD1 (6 bases). Germline loops: CDR1 KGHDR, CDR2 SFDVKD. Trimming stripped 5 bases from V and 6 bases from J, with 16 bases between. This CDR3 is built from 15 residues. As DNA, the CDR3 is TGTGCCACCAGTGGTATACTCACAGGGCGCAATGAGCAGTTCTTC. Translating gives CATSGILTGRNEQFF.

This clone was detected only a few times. V and J are TRBV5-6 and TRBJ2-7; D unresolved. In germline, CDR1 is SGHDT, CDR2 YYEEEE. With 0 bases removed from V and 1 base from J, the gap between germline ends came to 11 bases. The CDR3 has 15 amino acids. The CDR3 nucleotides read TGTGCCAGCAGCTTGGATCTGGGCAGTTCCTACGAGCAGTACTTC. It is translated as CASSLDLGSSYEQYF.

The chain employs TRBV7-9 and TRBJ1-5; a weak D match, TRBD1 (6 bases). Deletions cut 4 bases from V and 5 bases from J, with 15 bases between. The CDR3 runs to 15 residues. Germline V gene lookup returns CDR1 SEHNR and CDR2 FQNEAQ (reference sequence). CDR3 sequence reads: CASSSGPQGYQPQHF. The CDR3 nucleotides read TGTGCCAGCAGCTCCGGCCCACAGGGATATCAGCCCCAGCATTTT.

The DNA of the CDR3 is TGTGCCAGCAGTTTATCCGGTAGCAATCAGCCCCAGCATTTT. Encoded protein: CASSLSGSNQPQHF. J is TRBJ1-5 and V is TRBV28, with D unresolved. The V gene's germline CDR1 is MDHEN and CDR2 SYDVKM. V was clipped by 1 base and J by 0 bases, with 4 bases between them. This CDR3 contains 14 residues.

The chain joins TRBV28 to TRBJ2-2; the D gene is possibly TRBD2 (5 bases). Germline CDR1 and CDR2: MDHEN and SYDVKM. Trimming shortened V by 2 bases and J by 5 bases, and 15 bases separated the two germline ends. The CDR3 consists of 16 residues. CDR3 nucleotide sequence: TGTGCCAGCAGTTTAATGGAGTTTCGAGGGACCGGGGAGCTGTTTTTT. Translated, it gives CASSLMEFRGTGELFF.

The chain is built from TRBV28 and TRBJ1-6, with 7 nucleotides matching TRBD1. V gave up 6 bases and J gave up 10 bases; unmatched junction bases: 9. This CDR3 region has 14 residues. Germline lookup yields CDR1 MDHEN and CDR2 SYDVKM. CDR3 nucleotides: TGTGCCAGCAGCCCCCAACAGGGGAGCTCACCCCTCCACTTT. Residues: CASSPQQGSSPLHF.

This clone has only one observation. This rearrangement joins TRBV3-1 (or the pseudogene TRBV3-2) to TRBJ2-5; maybe TRBD2 (6 bases). CDR1 is LGHDT and CDR2 is YNNKEL in the germline V gene (reference sequence). V was clipped by 8 bases and J by 3 bases, with 7 bases between them. This CDR3 has 11 residues. The CDR3 nucleotides read TGTGCCAGCCGGAGGGAAGAGACCCAGTACTTC. It specifies CASRREETQYF.

This sequence joins TRBV5-6 and TRBJ2-3; 7 bases line up with TRBD1. Germline V CDR1 and CDR2: SGHDT, YYEEEE. This CDR3 comprises 16 residues. Unmatched junction bases numbered 8, after V lost 2 bases and J lost 2 bases. CDR3 sequence: CASSLTGALTTDTQYF. The CDR3 bases are TGTGCCAGCAGCTTAACAGGGGCCCTAACCACAGATACGCAGTATTTT.

This rearrangement joins TRBV5-1 to TRBJ1-6, with D hard to call. Per the germline V gene, CDR1 is SGHRS and CDR2 is YFSETQ. This CDR3 spans 13 amino acids. V was cut by 0 bases and J by 7 bases, with 5 bases left in between. The CDR3 DNA sequence: TGCGCCAGCAGCTTGGCGCGGAATTCACCCCTCCACTTT. This translates into CASSLARNSPLHF.

This clone appeared once. The chain links TRBV11-2 to TRBJ2-1; D perhaps matches TRBD2 (5 bases). V was pared by 4 bases and J by 0 bases, with 13 bases between. CDR3 length equals 16 residues. The V gene's germline CDR1 is SGHAT and CDR2 FQNNGV. The CDR3, as DNA: TGTGCCAGCAGCTATACCCTGGGGAGCTCCTACAATGAGCAGTTCTTC. This sequence encodes CASSYTLGSSYNEQFF.

V usage is TRBV6-5 and J usage is TRBJ1-6; 7 nucleotides line up with TRBD1. The V segment lost 8 bases and the J segment 12 bases; nucleotides outside the gene matches: 7. Germline V gene data show CDR1 as MNHEY and CDR2 as SVGAGI. The CDR3 spans 12 residues. The CDR3 loop reads CASSFRGLPLHF. The CDR3 DNA is TGTGCCAGCTCCTTTAGGGGGCTACCCCTCCACTTT.

This chain connects TRBV5-5 to TRBJ2-7; D is perhaps TRBD1 (6 bases). Looked up from germline, CDR1 is SGHKS and CDR2 is YYEKEE (reference sequence). The CDR3 loop spans 15 amino acids. V was pared by 5 bases and J by 1 base, with 16 bases between. The CDR3 loop is CASSNSPRGSYEQYF. CDR3 in DNA: TGTGCCAGCAGTAATTCCCCCAGGGGTTCCTACGAGCAGTACTTC. The full variable domain, with the rest looked up from reference TRBV5-5 and TRBJ2-7, is DAGVTQSPTHLIKTRGQQVTLRCSPISGHKSVSWYQQVLGQGPQFIFQYYEKEERGRGNFPDRFSARQFPNYSSELNVNALLLGDSALYLCASSNSPRGSYEQYFGPGTRLTVT.

The chain uses TRBV7-8 and TRBJ1-5, with 7 bases fitting TRBD1. The CDR3 runs 16 residues. Germline lookup yields CDR1 SGHVS and CDR2 FQNEAQ. J lost 6 bases, V lost 0 bases, and 8 bases had no gene match. In nucleotides, the CDR3 is TGTGCCAGCAGCTTAGCGAAGAGGGGGCGCGGTCAGCCCCAGCATTTT. Its translation is CASSLAKRGRGQPQHF.

The chain links TRBV7-9 to TRBJ2-7; D gene ambiguous. Trimming removed 4 bases at V and 0 bases at J, with 10 bases between. Germline V lookup: CDR1 SEHNR, CDR2 FQNEAQ (reference sequence). The CDR3 spans 14 residues. CDR3 DNA sequence: TGTGCCAGCAGCTCCCAACAGAGCTCCTACGAGCAGTACGTC. It encodes CASSSQQSSYEQYV.

This clone was counted a few times. This chain uses TRBV19 with TRBJ1-1, with D possibly TRBD1 on 5 matching bases. CDR3 length equals 11 residues. Germline CDR1 reads LNHDA; CDR2 reads SQIVND (reference sequence). Deletions cut 7 bases from V and 8 bases from J, with 11 bases between. CDR3 DNA: TGTGCCAGTATTCGGGGGACCGAAGCTTTCTTT. Its translation: CASIRGTEAFF.

V usage is TRBV30 and J usage is TRBJ1-1; perhaps TRBD1 as D (6 bases). The CDR3 totals 14 residues. Trimming removed 3 bases at V and 1 base at J, with 12 bases between. The germline V gene has CDR1 GTSNPN and CDR2 SVGIG (reference sequence). CDR3 nucleotide sequence: TGTGCCTGGAGCCCGGGACAACCGAACACTGAAGCTTTCTTT. Its protein product is CAWSPGQPNTEAFF.

This chain connects TRBV5-1 to TRBJ2-3; 8 nucleotides align to TRBD2. CDR3 size: 16 residues. The ends lost 1 base at V and 4 bases at J; junction bases unmatched: 8. Germline loops: CDR1 SGHRS, CDR2 YFSETQ. CDR3 loop: CASSLYPGGRSDTQYF. CDR3 in DNA: TGCGCCAGCAGCTTGTATCCGGGGGGGAGATCAGATACGCAGTATTTT.